This T cell receptor beta chain was observed in a study of T cell responses to AZD1222 COVID-19 vaccine. Study outcomes and limitations: Donors were mostly white British, more females; clonal diversity possibly underestimated. No repertoire was sampled before or during the peak T cell response, only after it.

TCRdb keeps only in-frame clones here, not all; method: immunoSEQ multiplex PCR. The sample lists 45,000 to 55,000 clones, roughly three quarters occurring once. Trimming shortened V by 2 bases and J by 3 bases, and 12 bases separated the two germline ends. From germline, CDR1 is WNHNN and CDR2 SYGVQD (reference sequence). CDR3 length equals 15 residues. A remark on this clone: Its antigen is as yet unknown.

The receptor was isolated from an adult in good health. The input for sequencing was peripheral blood, taken on day 0 of MenACWY control vaccination. This chain joins TRBV10-1 and TRBJ2-3, with a possible D match to TRBD2 (6 bases). The CDR3 region is CASSEIGGKTDTQYF. The CDR3 coding sequence is TGCGCCAGCAGTGAGATCGGCGGGAAGACAGATACGCAGTATTTT.